The clone carrying this T cell receptor beta chain has ten or more counts. Its target is unknown. The entry originates in a study of human T cells and chemical hapten exposure. Looking at the study overall: Researchers reported sensitizing an approximately 2 cm by approximately 2 cm upper inner arm skin site with 2% DPC. Findings and caveats of the study: Alopecia was present in the donors, so their immune response may differ from healthy people's.

The time point is: patch test 2, 6 weeks after DPC sensitization. Noted treatment: therapeutic diphenylcyclopropenone sensitization with weekly scalp DPC. The authors' total RNA extraction used unfractionated whole blood. The authors' processing: Individual samples carried between roughly 23,224 and 700,000 TCRs, with 85,000 to 100,000 as the median. TCRdb re-derived calls from the RACE reads in MiXCR, one entry per CDR3 protein. TCRdb, rather than the study authors, made the V and J calls. The data contain more than 75,000 distinct CDR3 sequences, 7% to 10% of them singletons. The J segment lost 1 base and the V segment lost 5 bases, leaving 5 bases of the junction unmatched. Germline CDR1 reads SQVTM; CDR2 reads ANQGSEA. The CDR3 totals 14 residues.

This sample comprised whole blood, obtained in connection with sensitization to the hapten diphenylcyclopropenone (DPC). The receptor comes from a woman between 40 and 50 years old with alopecia areata. Some clones in this sample may be carry-over from other donors' samples. This chain links TRBV29-1 with TRBJ2-7; 10 bases match TRBD1. CDR3 region: CSVRLGQGSYEQYF. The CDR3 DNA reads TGCAGCGTTCGTTTGGGACAGGGGTCCTACGAGCAGTACTTC.